The clone carrying this T cell receptor (beta chain) was counted many times. The target antigen is unknown. The data were taken from a study of Graves' ophthalmopathy and Graves' hyperthyroidism. Study-level background: Investigators collected peripheral blood at initial diagnosis, before any treatment was given. Study findings and constraints: The majority of expanded thyroid clonotypes above 0.001 frequency also occurred in blood.

Other autoimmune diseases, uncontrolled infections, pregnancy or lactation ruled patients out of participation. Fresh peripheral blood, 8.5 to 10 ml, was the PBMC source. RNA transcripts were the template, and TCR beta CDR3 regions were amplified from them. RT-PCR with HTBI primers came first, then second-round multiplex PCR. TCRdb passed the multiplex PCR reads through MiXCR, listing each CDR3 protein once. The sample records 220,000 or so distinct CDR3 sequences, about 22% being singletons. Germline V gene sequence: CDR1 MNHNS, CDR2 SASEGT. The CDR3 totals 16 residues. V lost 6 bases and J lost 1, with 18 bases in between.

This sequence joins TRBV6-1 and TRBJ1-1; D possibly corresponds to TRBD1 (5 bases). The sample taken for sequencing was peripheral blood. The clonotype comes from a woman in her forties or fifties with Graves' ophthalmopathy. The CDR3 is CASSPFLRGRNTEAFF. DNA of the CDR3: TGTGCCAGCAGCCCCTTCCTCCGGGGCCGGAACACTGAAGCTTTCTTT.